One and the same sample provided the 18 T cell receptor beta chains below, sequenced in a study of immune evolution from preneoplasia to lung adenocarcinoma. TCRdb keeps only in-frame clones here, not all; method: immunoSEQ multiplex PCR. The sample carries a few thousand clones, around 84% recorded once. Sequencing was done on a sample of FFPE minimally invasive lung adenocarcinoma tissue. These receptors came from a person aged 65-85 years with lung adenocarcinoma.

V and J are TRBV6-1 and TRBJ2-1; 9 bases agree with TRBD1. The V and J ends lost 6 bases and 5 bases, in that order; junction bases with no gene match: 8. CDR1 MNHNS and CDR2 SASEGT come from the germline V gene. This CDR3 region has 15 residues. As DNA, the CDR3 is TGTGCCAGCAGGGACCGGGACAGGGTCCACAATGAGCAGTTCTTC. The encoded protein is CASRDRDRVHNEQFF.

The V gene is TRBV18, the J gene TRBJ1-2; D is unclear. The CDR3 covers 12 residues. The germline V gene encodes CDR1 KGHSH and CDR2 LQKENI. V lost 5 bases and J 2 bases, leaving 6 bases between the germline ends. This CDR3 is CASSAENYGYTF. CDR3 nucleotide sequence: TGTGCCAGCTCAGCTGAGAACTATGGCTACACCTTC.

This clone came up once. The chain joins TRBV15 to TRBJ1-2, with D hard to call. Germline CDR1 and CDR2: LNHNV and YYDKDF (reference sequence). The ends were cut back, 5 bases at V and 2 bases at J, with 12 bases in the middle. There are 14 residues in the CDR3. CDR3 bases: TGTGCCACCAGCCGGGGTGGTTCAAACTATGGCTACACCTTC. Protein: CATSRGGSNYGYTF.

The gene calls are TRBV10-2 and TRBJ2-1; no definite D call. CDR1 is WSHSY and CDR2 is SAAADI in the germline V gene. Trimming removed 3 bases from V and 8 bases from J, with 5 bases in between. This CDR3 spans 11 amino acids. The CDR3 here is CASSDTYEQFF. As DNA, the CDR3 is TGCGCCAGCAGTGACACCTATGAGCAGTTCTTC.

The V and J genes are TRBV18 and TRBJ2-7; TRBD1 aligns across 8 bases. Trimming removed 2 bases from V and 3 bases from J; junction bases left unmatched: 15. The CDR3 is made up of 18 amino acids. Germline V gene lookup returns CDR1 KGHSH and CDR2 LQKENI. As DNA, the CDR3 is TGTGCCAGCTCACCATCTCGGACAGGGAAGTCAACGGGCTACGAGCAGTACTTC. It is translated as CASSPSRTGKSTGYEQYF.

The V gene is TRBV18, the J gene TRBJ1-1, with a tentative D call TRBD1 (5 bases). The CDR3 sequence is 16 residues long. The germline gives CDR1 KGHSH, CDR2 LQKENI. V was shortened by 2 bases and J by 6 bases, with 19 bases between the two germline ends. In DNA, the CDR3 is TGTGCCAGCTCACCATGGGCAGGGAGGGAGAGCTCTGAAGCTTTCTTT. Its protein is CASSPWAGRESSEAFF.

This rearrangement joins TRBV19 to TRBJ1-2; 7 bases fit TRBD1. Germline lookup yields CDR1 LNHDA and CDR2 SQIVND (reference sequence). The CDR3 is made up of 17 amino acids. V shed 4 bases and J 5 bases; nucleotides not matched to a gene: 16. The CDR3 nucleotides read TGTGCCAGTAGTACCCCCCGACAGGGCCATATTTATTATGGCTACACCTTC. This encodes CASSTPRQGHIYYGYTF.

The chain combines TRBV28 with TRBJ1-1; possibly TRBD1 for D (5 bases). V was clipped by 7 bases and J by 0 bases, with 9 bases between them. Germline assignment: CDR1 MDHEN and CDR2 SYDVKM. The CDR3 runs to 13 residues. The CDR3 here is CASMGRMNTEAFF. The CDR3 DNA sequence: TGTGCCAGCATGGGGCGAATGAACACTGAAGCTTTCTTT. The full variable domain, its missing parts supplied by reference TRBV28 and TRBJ1-1, is DVKVTQSSRYLVKRTGEKVFLECVQDMDHENMFWYRQDPGLGLRLIYFSYDVKMKEKGDIPEGYSVSREKKERFSLILESASTNQTSMYLCASMGRMNTEAFFGQGTRLTVV.

This clone was counted a few times. The gene calls are TRBV27 and TRBJ1-2, with a tentative D call TRBD1 (6 bases). There are 13 residues in the CDR3. Germline CDR1 and CDR2: MNHEY and SMNVEV (reference sequence). Trimming pared 8 bases from V and 4 bases from J, leaving 14 bases between. The CDR3 is CASATGGRYGYTF. DNA for the CDR3: TGTGCCAGCGCCACGGGGGGCCGCTATGGCTACACCTTC.

This clone was seen a handful of times. The chain carries TRBV18 and TRBJ2-7, with 7 nucleotides matching TRBD1. CDR1 is KGHSH and CDR2 is LQKENI in the germline V gene. The CDR3 extends over 15 amino acids. J gave up 3 bases and V 2 bases, and 7 bases lay outside the gene matches. CDR3 region: CASSPADRADYEQYF. For the CDR3, the DNA is TGTGCCAGCTCACCAGCCGACAGGGCGGACTACGAGCAGTACTTC.

The J gene is TRBJ1-1, the V gene TRBV6-1; D is ambiguous. The germline V gene encodes CDR1 MNHNS and CDR2 SASEGT. V lost 2 bases and J lost 1, with 8 bases in between. This CDR3 is 14 amino acids long. The CDR3 loop reads CASSENIENTEAFF. CDR3 in DNA: TGTGCCAGCAGTGAAAACATTGAGAACACTGAAGCTTTCTTT.

The chain joins TRBV7-9 to TRBJ2-3; a weak D match, TRBD2 (5 bases). Germline CDR1 is SEHNR and CDR2 is FQNEAQ (reference sequence). CDR3 length: 15 residues. The V gene lost 9 bases and the J gene lost 1 base, with 17 bases spanning the gap. The CDR3 here is CASSRGLPGTDTQYF. In nucleotides, the CDR3 is TGTGCCAGTTCAAGAGGACTGCCGGGCACAGATACGCAGTATTTT.

The V call is TRBV7-8, the J call TRBJ2-7, with TRBD2 matching over 7 bases. Germline trimming cut 1 base from V and 0 bases from J; bases unmatched to any gene: 6. Germline lookup yields CDR1 SGHVS and CDR2 FQNEAQ. The CDR3 is 16 residues long. CDR3 nucleotides: TGTGCCAGCAGCTTAGGGTTTAGCGGGCACTCCTACGAGCAGTACTTC. The encoded protein is CASSLGFSGHSYEQYF.

In the case of this clone: The CDR3 does not end in the conserved phenylalanine or tryptophan, so this is likely a read error. No DNA is shown, since the ends of the CDR3 on it are uncertain; the CDR3 is the one TCRdb lists. The chain carries TRBV18 and TRBJ1-1; the D call of TRBD1 is as the table states it, not checked on the DNA. Germline CDR1 is KGHSH and CDR2 is LQKENI. The CDR3 comprises 15 residues, both ends counted. CDR3 sequence reads: CASSSDWDSAGGLSV.

This chain links TRBV7-3 with TRBJ2-2; D perhaps matches TRBD2 (5 bases). From germline, CDR1 is SGHTA and CDR2 FQGTGA. This CDR3 has 14 amino acids. Trimming removed 4 bases at V and 7 bases at J, with 13 bases between. CDR3 sequence: CASSSQPGGGELFF. The CDR3 nucleotides are TGTGCCAGCAGCTCACAGCCAGGAGGCGGGGAGCTGTTTTTT.

This chain connects TRBV2 to TRBJ1-6; the match to TRBD1 covers 9 bases. This CDR3 has 15 amino acids. CDR1 is SNHLY, CDR2 FYNNEI, per germline. The V and J ends lost 2 bases and 9 bases, in that order; junction bases with no gene match: 5. The CDR3 sequence: CASSEMGQGGSPLHF. For the CDR3, the DNA is TGTGCCAGCAGTGAAATGGGACAGGGAGGTTCACCCCTCCACTTT.

In this sample, this clone turned up once. The rearrangement joins TRBV9 to TRBJ1-6; possible D gene TRBD1, 5 bases. Trimming took off 0 bases at V and 4 bases at J, with 8 bases between the two ends. CDR1 is SGDLS and CDR2 is YYNGEE in the germline V gene. There are 15 residues in the CDR3. The CDR3 is CASSVEGWYNSPLHF. CDR3 DNA sequence: TGTGCCAGCAGCGTAGAGGGGTGGTATAATTCACCCCTCCACTTT. Based on the CDR3 plus reference TRBV9 and TRBJ1-6, the full variable domain is DSGVTQTPKHLITATGQRVTLRCSPRSGDLSVYWYQQSLDQGLQFLIQYYNGEERAKGNILERFSAQQFPDLHSELNLSSLELGDSALYFCASSVEGWYNSPLHFGNGTRLTVT.

The J gene is TRBJ1-4, the V gene TRBV2; D perhaps matches TRBD1 (6 bases). The CDR3 sequence is 14 residues long. Germline V gives CDR1 SNHLY, CDR2 FYNNEI. The V end lost 10 bases, the J end lost 5 bases, and 17 bases lay between the germline ends. The CDR3 DNA reads TGTGCCACCCACCCAACAGGGAGAAATGAAAAACTGTTTTTT. As protein: CATHPTGRNEKLFF.